The 16 T cell receptor beta chains below were found in one sample sequenced in a study of blood T cells in healthy people across ages (dated by TCRdb to 2014 to 2015). Preparation of the library involved 5' RACE. Sequenced using an Illumina HiSeq 2500. A second PCR of about 6 to 11 cycles was performed with a sample-barcoded 5' primer and a J-beta primer mix. TCRdb passed the public sequencing reads through fastp at Q25 and MiXCR, retaining productive beta sequences. Entries that share a CDR3 protein sequence are merged under the most common genes and DNA. This sample has about 1.6 million distinct CDR3 sequences in its table, and approximately 32% of those were observed once. The top ten clones comprise over 9% of the sample. The specimen sequenced was blood. These receptors were taken from a woman aged 30 to 39 in good health.

This clonotype was seen repeatedly, ten times or more. The CDR3, as DNA: TGCAGCGTTGAAACAGGGGCGCGGCAGGAGACCCAGTACTTC. It specifies CSVETGARQETQYF. The chain employs TRBV29-1 and TRBJ2-5, with 7 bases that match TRBD1. Looked up from germline, CDR1 is SQVTM and CDR2 is ANQGSEA. The CDR3 contains 14 residues. The V segment lost 2 bases and the J segment 5 bases; nucleotides outside the gene matches: 8.

The rearrangement links TRBV7-7 to TRBJ2-5; D is possibly TRBD2 (6 bases). This CDR3 has 14 residues. CDR1 and CDR2 from the germline V gene are SSHAT and FNYEAQ (reference sequence). The V and J ends lost 2 bases and 7 bases respectively, with 14 bases between them. CDR3 region: CASSLPNSEGTQYF. CDR3 in DNA: TGTGCCAGCAGCTTACCCAACTCGGAGGGGACCCAGTACTTC. Full variable domain (missing parts from reference TRBV7-7 and TRBJ2-5): GAGVSQSPRYKVTKRGQDVTLRCDPISSHATLYWYQQALGQGPEFLTYFNYEAQPDKSGLPSDRFSAERPEGSISTLTIQRTEQRDSAMYRCASSLPNSEGTQYFGPGTRLLVL.

The rearrangement joins TRBV7-2 to TRBJ2-3, with a possible D match to TRBD2 (6 bases). CDR3 length: 14 amino acids. Per the germline V gene, CDR1 is SGHTA and CDR2 is FQGNSA. V was shortened by 4 bases and J by 7 bases, with 15 bases between the two germline ends. CDR3 sequence: CASSSRRGENTQYF. CDR3 DNA: TGTGCCAGCAGCTCTAGGCGCGGGGAAAATACGCAGTATTTT.

V and J are TRBV20-1 and TRBJ2-1, with D possibly being TRBD2 (5 bases). Trimming left V 6 bases short and J 1 base short, with 13 bases between. Per germline, CDR1 DFQATT and CDR2 SNEGSKA (reference sequence). This CDR3 contains 14 residues. The CDR3 is CSARTGISYNEQFF. The DNA of the CDR3 is TGCAGTGCCAGGACTGGCATTTCCTACAATGAGCAGTTCTTC.

This clonotype was seen only a few times. The chain has TRBV6-5 and TRBJ1-4, with 9 positions matching TRBD1. The CDR3 length is 14 residues. CDR1 is MNHEY, CDR2 SVGAGI, per germline. Unmatched junction bases numbered 7, after V lost 7 bases and J lost 7 bases. The CDR3 is CASTRTGAGEKLFF. For the CDR3, the DNA is TGTGCCAGCACCCGGACAGGGGCCGGTGAAAAACTGTTTTTT.

This clonotype was observed a few times. The chain recombines TRBV12-3 or TRBV12-4 with TRBJ2-3; 10 bases fit TRBD2. Trimming took 3 bases from V and 2 from J; bases not matched to a gene: 8. The CDR3 covers 17 residues. The CDR3 loop is CASSFGLAGANTDTQYF. The CDR3 DNA sequence: TGTGCCAGCAGTTTTGGGCTAGCGGGGGCCAACACAGATACGCAGTATTTT.

The genes are TRBV12-3 or TRBV12-4 and TRBJ2-3, with D perhaps assigned TRBD1 or TRBD2 (5 bases each). V was shortened by 5 bases and J by 11 bases, with 17 bases between the two germline ends. This CDR3 is built from 13 residues. The CDR3 DNA follows: TGTGCCAGCAGTGGGGCAGGAGGAGATGTGCAGTATTTT. This translates into CASSGAGGDVQYF.

There are a few counts of this clonotype. The rearrangement links TRBV5-1 to TRBJ2-5; D uncertain. The CDR3 consists of 14 residues. Germline lookup yields CDR1 SGHRS and CDR2 YFSETQ. V was clipped by 0 bases and J by 5 bases, with 11 bases between them. CDR3: CASSLVTHPETQYF. The CDR3 region has the DNA TGCGCCAGCAGCTTGGTGACTCACCCTGAGACCCAGTACTTC.

The chain combines TRBV7-9 with TRBJ1-4, with D maybe TRBD1 (5 bases). The CDR3 extends over 13 amino acids. The V end was cut by 3 bases, the J end by 7 bases, with 9 bases between. From germline, CDR1 is SEHNR and CDR2 FQNEAQ (reference sequence). The CDR3 is CASSFGDSEKLFF. The CDR3 DNA sequence: TGTGCCAGCAGCTTTGGTGACAGTGAAAAACTGTTTTTT.

Only one count was recorded for this clonotype. The J gene is TRBJ2-5, the V gene TRBV28, with 11 bases identical to TRBD2. With 9 bases clipped from V and 4 bases from J, the junction kept 16 bases outside the gene matches. Germline CDR1 reads MDHEN; CDR2 reads SYDVKM. CDR3 length: 17 amino acids. CDR3 sequence reads: CASFRTSGPGVVETQYF. DNA of the CDR3: TGTGCCAGTTTCCGGACTAGCGGGCCCGGGGTGGTAGAGACCCAGTACTTC.

This clonotype was counted only a few times. The rearrangement joins TRBV5-1 to TRBJ2-3, with 9 bases fitting TRBD2. Germline V gene sequence: CDR1 SGHRS, CDR2 YFSETQ. The CDR3 has 16 amino acids. The trim removed 6 bases at V and 5 bases at J, leaving 13 bases unmatched. CDR3 bases: TGCGCCAGCAACCAGTTAGCGGGAGAAGGGGAAGATACGCAGTATTTT. It specifies CASNQLAGEGEDTQYF.

Worth noting for this clonotype: One end of the junction is discordant with germline, which a read error may explain. V is TRBV5-5 and J is TRBJ1-3; D gene ambiguous. CDR1 is SGHKS and CDR2 is YYEKEE in the germline V gene (reference sequence). This CDR3 has 14 amino acids. The CDR3 DNA is TGTGCCAGCAGCTACACCGACTCTGGGAACACCATATATTTT. This gives the protein CASSYTDSGNTIYF.

In this sample, this clonotype turned up a few times. This rearrangement joins TRBV24-1 to TRBJ2-7; D possibly corresponds to TRBD2 (5 bases). The germline CDR1 and CDR2 sequences are KGHDR and SFDVKD. There are 15 residues in the CDR3. V was shortened by 5 bases and J by 6 bases, with 19 bases between the two germline ends. The CDR3 reads CATSAHLQRRGEQYF. In nucleotides, the CDR3 is TGTGCCACCAGTGCCCACCTCCAACGTCGGGGCGAGCAGTACTTC.

The gene calls are TRBV4-1 and TRBJ2-3; TRBD2 agrees at 11 bases. V shed 0 bases, J shed 6 bases, and the junction held 14 bases outside the gene matches. CDR3 length equals 19 residues. The germline V gene encodes CDR1 MGHRA and CDR2 YSYEKL. CDR3 nucleotide sequence: TGCGCCAGCAGCCAAGATGGACTAGCGGGTGTCATTGTTAGGGATACGCAGTATTTT. Protein product: CASSQDGLAGVIVRDTQYF.

The rearrangement joins TRBV29-1 to TRBJ1-2; a possible D gene is TRBD1 (5 bases). This CDR3 has 14 residues. CDR1 SQVTM and CDR2 ANQGSEA come from the germline V gene. The CDR3: CIVGDGKANYGYTF. CDR3 sequence (DNA): TGCATCGTCGGGGACGGAAAAGCTAACTATGGCTACACCTTC.

The chain uses TRBV4-1 and TRBJ2-2; D could derive from TRBD1 or TRBD2 (6 bases each). Trimming took 1 base from V and 3 from J, leaving 15 bases between them. CDR1 and CDR2 from the germline V gene are MGHRA and YSYEKL. The CDR3 is 17 amino acids. CDR3 DNA: TGCGCCAGCAGCCAAGTTGGGGGGCAGGGGTACACCGGGGAGCTGTTTTTT. Protein product: CASSQVGGQGYTGELFF.